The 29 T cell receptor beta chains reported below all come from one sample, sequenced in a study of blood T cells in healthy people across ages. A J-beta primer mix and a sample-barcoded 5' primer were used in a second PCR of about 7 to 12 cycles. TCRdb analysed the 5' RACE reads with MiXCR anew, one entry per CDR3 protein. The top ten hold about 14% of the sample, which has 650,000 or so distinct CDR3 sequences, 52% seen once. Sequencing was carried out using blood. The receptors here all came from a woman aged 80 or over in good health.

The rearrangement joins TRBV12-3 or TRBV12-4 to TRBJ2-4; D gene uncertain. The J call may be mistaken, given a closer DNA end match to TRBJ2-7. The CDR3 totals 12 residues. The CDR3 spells CASSLLVHEQYF. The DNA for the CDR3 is TGTGCCAGCAGTTTACTGGTTCACGAGCAGTACTTC.

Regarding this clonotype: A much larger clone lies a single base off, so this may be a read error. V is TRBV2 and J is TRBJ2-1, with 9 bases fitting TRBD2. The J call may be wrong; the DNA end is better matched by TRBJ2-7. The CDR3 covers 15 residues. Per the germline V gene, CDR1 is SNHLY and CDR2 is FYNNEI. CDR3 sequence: CASTSSGGPYNEQYF. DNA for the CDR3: TGTGCCAGCACCTCGAGCGGGGGGCCTTACAATGAGCAGTACTTC.

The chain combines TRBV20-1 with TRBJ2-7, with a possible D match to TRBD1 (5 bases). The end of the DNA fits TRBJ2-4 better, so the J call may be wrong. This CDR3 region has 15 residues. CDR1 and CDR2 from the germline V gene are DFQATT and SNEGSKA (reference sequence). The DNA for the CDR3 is TGCAGTGCTAGAGATTTGGGGCAGGTCGACAACATTCAGTACTTC. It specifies CSARDLGQVDNIQYF.

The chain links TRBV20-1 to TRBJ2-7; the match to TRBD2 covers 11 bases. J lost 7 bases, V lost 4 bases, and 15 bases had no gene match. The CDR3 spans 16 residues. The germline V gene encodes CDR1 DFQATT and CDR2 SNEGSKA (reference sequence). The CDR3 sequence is CSATLAGASSYNEQYF. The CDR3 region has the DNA TGCAGTGCTACACTAGCGGGGGCGAGCTCCTACAATGAGCAGTACTTC.

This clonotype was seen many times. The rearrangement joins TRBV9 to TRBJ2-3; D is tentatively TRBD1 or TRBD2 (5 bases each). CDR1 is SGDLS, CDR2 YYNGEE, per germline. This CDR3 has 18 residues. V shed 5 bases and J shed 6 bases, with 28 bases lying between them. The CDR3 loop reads CASSQPPGLTLQQDTQYF. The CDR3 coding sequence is TGTGCCAGCAGTCAACCCCCGGGGCTGACCTTGCAACAGGATACGCAGTATTTT.

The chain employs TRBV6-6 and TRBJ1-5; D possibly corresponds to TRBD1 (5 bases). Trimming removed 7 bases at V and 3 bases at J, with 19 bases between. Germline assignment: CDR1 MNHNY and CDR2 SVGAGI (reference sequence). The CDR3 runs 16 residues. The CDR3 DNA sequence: TGTGCCAGCATGATATCGGGGGGAAGAAACAATCAGCCCCAGCATTTT. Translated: CASMISGGRNNQPQHF.

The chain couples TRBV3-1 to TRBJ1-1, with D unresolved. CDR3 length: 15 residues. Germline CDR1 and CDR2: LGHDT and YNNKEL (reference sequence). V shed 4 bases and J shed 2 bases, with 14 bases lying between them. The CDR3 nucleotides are TGTGCCAGCAGCCCCCCATATGGGAGAAACACTGAAGCTTTCTTT. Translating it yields CASSPPYGRNTEAFF.

CDR3 DNA sequence: TGTGCCAGCAGCCAGACCGACGTATTTCATGGCTACACCTTC. This encodes CASSQTDVFHGYTF. The V and J genes are TRBV7-2 and TRBJ1-2; D remains unclear. The CDR3 totals 14 residues. CDR1 SGHTA and CDR2 FQGNSA come from the germline V gene. V shed 5 bases and J shed 6 bases, with 16 bases lying between them.

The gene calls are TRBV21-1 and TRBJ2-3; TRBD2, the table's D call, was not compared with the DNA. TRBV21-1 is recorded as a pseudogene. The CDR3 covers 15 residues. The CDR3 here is CASTRLALNTDTQYF. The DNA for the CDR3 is TGTGCCAGCACGAGACTAGCGCTGAACACAGATACGCAGTATTTT.

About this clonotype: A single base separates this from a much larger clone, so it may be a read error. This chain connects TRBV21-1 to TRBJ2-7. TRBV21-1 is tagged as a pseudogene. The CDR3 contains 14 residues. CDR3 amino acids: CASSKFTSCNEQYF. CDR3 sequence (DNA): TGTGCCAGCAGCAAATTTACTAGCTGCAATGAGCAGTACTTC.

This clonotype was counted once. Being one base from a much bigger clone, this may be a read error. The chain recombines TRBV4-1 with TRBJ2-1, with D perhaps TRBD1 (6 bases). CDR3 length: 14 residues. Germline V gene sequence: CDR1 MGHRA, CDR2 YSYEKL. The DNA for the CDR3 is TGCGCCAGCATGGACAGTTTCCTAGGGAATGATCAGTTCTTC. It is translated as CASMDSFLGNDQFF.

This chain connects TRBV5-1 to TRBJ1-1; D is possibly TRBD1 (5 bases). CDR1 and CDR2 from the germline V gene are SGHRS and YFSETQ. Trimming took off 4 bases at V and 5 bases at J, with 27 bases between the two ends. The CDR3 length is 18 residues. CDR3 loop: CASSPHRGGFGGSTEAFF. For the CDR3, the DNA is TGCGCCAGCAGCCCACACCGGGGGGGGTTCGGAGGATCGACTGAAGCTTTCTTT. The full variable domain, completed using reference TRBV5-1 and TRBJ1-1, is KAGVTQTPRYLIKTRGQQVTLSCSPISGHRSVSWYQQTPGQGLQFLFEYFSETQRNKGNFPGRFSGRQFSNSRSEMNVSTLELGDSALYLCASSPHRGGFGGSTEAFFGQGTRLTVV.

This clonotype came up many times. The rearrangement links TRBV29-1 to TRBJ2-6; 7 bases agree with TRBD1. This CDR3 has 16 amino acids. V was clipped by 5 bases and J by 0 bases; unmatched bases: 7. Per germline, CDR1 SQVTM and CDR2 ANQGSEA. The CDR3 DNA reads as TGCAGCGTTTCAACGGGACAGAGCTCTGGGGCCAACGTCCTGACTTTC. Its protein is CSVSTGQSSGANVLTF.

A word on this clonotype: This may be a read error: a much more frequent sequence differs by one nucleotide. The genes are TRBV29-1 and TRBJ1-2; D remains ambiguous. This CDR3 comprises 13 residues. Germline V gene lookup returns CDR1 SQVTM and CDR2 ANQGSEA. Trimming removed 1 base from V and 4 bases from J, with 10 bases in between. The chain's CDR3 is CSVEARTRYGYTF. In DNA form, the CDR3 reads TGCAGCGTTGAAGCCAGGACGCGCTATGGCTACACCTTC.

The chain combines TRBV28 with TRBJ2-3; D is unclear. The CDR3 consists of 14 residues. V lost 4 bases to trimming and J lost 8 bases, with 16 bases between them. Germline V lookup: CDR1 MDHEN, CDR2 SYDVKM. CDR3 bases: TGTGCCAGCAGTTCTTCCATTAGTAGGAGTACGCAGTATTTT. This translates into CASSSSISRSTQYF.

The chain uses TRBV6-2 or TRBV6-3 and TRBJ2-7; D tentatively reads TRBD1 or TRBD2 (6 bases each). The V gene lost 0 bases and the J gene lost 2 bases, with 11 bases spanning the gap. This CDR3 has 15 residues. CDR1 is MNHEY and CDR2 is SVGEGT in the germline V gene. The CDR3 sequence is CASSYSRGAPYEQYF. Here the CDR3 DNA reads TGTGCCAGCAGTTACTCGAGGGGGGCTCCCTACGAGCAGTACTTC.

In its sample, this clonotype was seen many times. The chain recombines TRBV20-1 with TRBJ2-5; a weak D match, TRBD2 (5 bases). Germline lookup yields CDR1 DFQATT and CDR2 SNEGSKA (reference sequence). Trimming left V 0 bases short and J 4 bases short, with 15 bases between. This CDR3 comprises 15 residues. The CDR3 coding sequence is TGCAGTGCTAGAGATGCCACTAGGGAAGGAGAGACCCAGTACTTC. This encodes CSARDATREGETQYF.

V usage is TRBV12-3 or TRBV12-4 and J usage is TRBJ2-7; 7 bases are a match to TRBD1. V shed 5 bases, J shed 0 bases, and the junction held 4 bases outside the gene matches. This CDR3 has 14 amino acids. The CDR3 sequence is CASSRQGFSYEQYF. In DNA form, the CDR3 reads TGTGCCAGCAGTCGACAGGGCTTCTCCTACGAGCAGTACTTC.

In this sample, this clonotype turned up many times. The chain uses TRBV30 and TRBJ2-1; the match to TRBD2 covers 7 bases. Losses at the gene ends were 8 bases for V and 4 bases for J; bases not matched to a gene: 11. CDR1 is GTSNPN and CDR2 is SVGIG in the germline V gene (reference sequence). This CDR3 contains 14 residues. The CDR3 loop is CAGGLAEGYNEQFF. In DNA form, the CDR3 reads TGTGCCGGAGGGCTAGCGGAGGGATACAATGAGCAGTTCTTC.

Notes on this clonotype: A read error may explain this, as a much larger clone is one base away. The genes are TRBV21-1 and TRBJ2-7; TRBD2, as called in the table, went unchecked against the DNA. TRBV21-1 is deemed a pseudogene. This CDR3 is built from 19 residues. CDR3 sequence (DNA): TGTGCCAGCAGCAAAGGAAAGAGGCTAGCGGGGGAGAGCTCCTACGGGCAGTACTTC. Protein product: CASSKGKRLAGESSYGQYF.

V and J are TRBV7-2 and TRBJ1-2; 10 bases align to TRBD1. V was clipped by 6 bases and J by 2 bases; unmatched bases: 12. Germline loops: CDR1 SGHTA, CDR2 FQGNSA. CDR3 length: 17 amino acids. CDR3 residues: CASSYSGGTGANYGYTF. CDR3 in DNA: TGTGCCAGCAGTTACTCCGGGGGGACAGGGGCGAACTATGGCTACACCTTC. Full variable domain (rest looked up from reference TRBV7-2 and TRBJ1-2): GAGVSQSPSNKVTEKGKDVELRCDPISGHTALYWYRQSLGQGLEFLIYFQGNSAPDKSGLPSDRFSAERTGGSVSTLTIQRTQQEDSAVYLCASSYSGGTGANYGYTFGSGTRLTVV.

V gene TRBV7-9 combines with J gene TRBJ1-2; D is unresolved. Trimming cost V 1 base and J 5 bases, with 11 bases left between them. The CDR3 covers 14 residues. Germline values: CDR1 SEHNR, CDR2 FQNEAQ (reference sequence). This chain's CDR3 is CASSLVEVGYGYTF. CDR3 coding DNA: TGTGCCAGCAGCTTAGTTGAAGTTGGATATGGCTACACCTTC.

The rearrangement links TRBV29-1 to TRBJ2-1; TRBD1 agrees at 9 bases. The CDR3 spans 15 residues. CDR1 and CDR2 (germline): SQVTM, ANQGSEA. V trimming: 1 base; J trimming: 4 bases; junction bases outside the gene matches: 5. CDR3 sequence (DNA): TGCAGCGTTGAAGGGGGACAGGGACATTACAATGAGCAGTTCTTC. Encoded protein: CSVEGGQGHYNEQFF.

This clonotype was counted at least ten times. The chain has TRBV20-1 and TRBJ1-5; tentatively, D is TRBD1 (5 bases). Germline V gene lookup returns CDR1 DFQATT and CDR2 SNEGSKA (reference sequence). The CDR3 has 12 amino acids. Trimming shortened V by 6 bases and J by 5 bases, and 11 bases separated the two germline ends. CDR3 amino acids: CSARDGYQPQHF. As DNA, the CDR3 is TGCAGTGCGCGGGACGGCTATCAGCCCCAGCATTTT.

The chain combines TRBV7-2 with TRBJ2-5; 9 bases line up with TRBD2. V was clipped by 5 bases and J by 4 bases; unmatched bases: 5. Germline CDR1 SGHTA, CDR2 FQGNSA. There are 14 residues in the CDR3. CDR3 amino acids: CASSTGLARETQYF. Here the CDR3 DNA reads TGTGCCAGCAGCACCGGACTAGCGAGAGAGACCCAGTACTTC.

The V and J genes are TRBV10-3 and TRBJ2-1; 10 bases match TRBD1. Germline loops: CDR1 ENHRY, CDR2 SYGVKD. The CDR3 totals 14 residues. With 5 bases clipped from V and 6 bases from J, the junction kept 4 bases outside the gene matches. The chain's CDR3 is CAISQRTGGNEQFF. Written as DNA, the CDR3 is TGTGCCATCAGTCAGAGGACAGGGGGCAATGAGCAGTTCTTC.

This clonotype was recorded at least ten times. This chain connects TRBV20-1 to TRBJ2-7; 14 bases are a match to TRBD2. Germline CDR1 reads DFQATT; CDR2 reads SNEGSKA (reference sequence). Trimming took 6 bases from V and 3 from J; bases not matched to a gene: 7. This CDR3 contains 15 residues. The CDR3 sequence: CSAGLAGGLIYEQYF. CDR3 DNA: TGCAGTGCCGGACTAGCGGGGGGCTTGATCTACGAGCAGTACTTC.

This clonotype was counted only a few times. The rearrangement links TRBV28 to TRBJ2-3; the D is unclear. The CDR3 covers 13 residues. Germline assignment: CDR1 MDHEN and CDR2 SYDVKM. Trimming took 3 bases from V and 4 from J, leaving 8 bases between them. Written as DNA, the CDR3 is TGTGCCAGCAGTTTTGGCGCTCCAGATACGCAGTATTTT. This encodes CASSFGAPDTQYF.

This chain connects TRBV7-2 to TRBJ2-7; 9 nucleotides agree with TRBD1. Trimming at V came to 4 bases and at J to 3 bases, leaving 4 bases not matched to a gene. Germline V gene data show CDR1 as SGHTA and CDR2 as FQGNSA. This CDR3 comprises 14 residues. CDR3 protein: CASSSQGQGYEQYF. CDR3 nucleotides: TGTGCCAGCAGCTCTCAGGGACAGGGCTACGAGCAGTACTTC. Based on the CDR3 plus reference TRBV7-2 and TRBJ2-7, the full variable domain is GAGVSQSPSNKVTEKGKDVELRCDPISGHTALYWYRQSLGQGLEFLIYFQGNSAPDKSGLPSDRFSAERTGGSVSTLTIQRTQQEDSAVYLCASSSQGQGYEQYFGPGTRLTVT.